Detailed here is one TCR beta chain. The sample originates from a study of shared T cell receptors in the human thymus. With 5 bases removed from V and 4 bases from J, the gap between germline ends came to 6 bases. The CDR3 is made up of 11 amino acids. Germline CDR1 reads SEHNR; CDR2 reads FQNEAQ (reference sequence). The repertoire was sequenced with immunoSEQ multiplex PCR; TCRdb's copy has only in-frame clones and lacks some. This table holds 640,000 or so clones, around 87% found once. The same sample was also used in a study of human thymus T cells. Turning to that study: A high degree of thymic repertoire overlap among unrelated individuals was reported in related research.

The genes are TRBV7-9 and TRBJ2-7; D not resolved. The receptor was derived from a boy less than two years old with a congenital heart defect. The sequenced material came from thymocytes. CDR3 protein: CASSDEYEQYF. The DNA of the CDR3 is TGTGCCAGCAGCGATGAGTACGAGCAGTACTTC. The full variable domain, completed using reference TRBV7-9 and TRBJ2-7, is DTGVSQNPRHKITKRGQNVTFRCDPISEHNRLYWYRQTLGQGPEFLTYFQNEAQLEKSRLLSDRFSAERPKGSFSTLEIQRTEQGDSAMYLCASSDEYEQYFGPGTRLTVT.